This T cell receptor beta chain was identified during a study of cytomegalovirus exposure and HLA in healthy donors. A multiplex PCR was run with 60 Vbeta primers and 13 Jbeta primers. Sequencing was performed with immunoSEQ multiplex PCR; in TCRdb, only in-frame clones are kept and a portion is missing. The table records 180,000 or so clones, roughly 85% of them present only once. The CDR3 consists of 15 residues. CDR1 is SEHNR, CDR2 FQNEAQ, per germline (reference sequence). V shed 7 bases and J 3 bases; nucleotides not matched to a gene: 8. The V and J genes are TRBV7-9 and TRBJ2-3; TRBD1 matches 9 bases. Sequencing used PBMCs. The clonotype was recovered from a man between 35 and 55 years old in good health and CMV-seropositive. For the CDR3, the DNA is TGTGCCAGCACCCCCGGGACAGGGAATACAGATACGCAGTATTTT. Residues: CASTPGTGNTDTQYF. Complete variable domain (other parts from reference TRBV7-9 and TRBJ2-3): DTGVSQNPRHKITKRGQNVTFRCDPISEHNRLYWYRQTLGQGPEFLTYFQNEAQLEKSRLLSDRFSAERPKGSFSTLEIQRTEQGDSAMYLCASTPGTGNTDTQYFGPGTRLTVL.